These 6 T cell receptor beta chains came from one sample sequenced in a study of CD8+CD57+ T cells in acquired aplastic anemia. Genomic DNA served as template for TCR beta VDJ and CDR3 profiling. TCRdb fed the reads into MiXCR, producing one record per CDR3 protein. The table lists around 170,000 distinct CDR3 sequences, 40% to 55% of them singletons, with approximately 2.9% in the top ten. What was sequenced was sorted CD4+, CD8+, or CD8+CD57+ T cells (not recorded which) from PBMCs. Receptors originate from a human donor in good health.

Comments on this clonotype: One end of the junction is discordant with germline, which a read error may explain. The rearrangement joins TRBV6-4 to TRBJ2-5, with D maybe TRBD2 (7 bases). Germline CDR1 MRHNA, CDR2 SNTAGT. The CDR3 consists of 15 residues. DNA of the CDR3: TGTGCTAGCAGTGAAGAGGGGGGGGGCCTGGAGACCCAGTACTTC. Residues: CASSEEGGGLETQYF.

This clonotype was counted ten times or more. The V call is TRBV20-1, the J call TRBJ2-1; 15 nucleotides align to TRBD2. V lost 6 bases and J lost 7; bases outside the gene matches: 4. In germline, CDR1 is DFQATT, CDR2 SNEGSKA (reference sequence). CDR3 size: 14 residues. The CDR3, as DNA: TGCAGTGCGCGAGGGACTAGCGGGAGGAATGAGCAGTTCTTC. It is translated as CSARGTSGRNEQFF.

This clonotype was found many times. The chain recombines TRBV2 with TRBJ1-1, with 8 bases matching TRBD1. The CDR3 is made up of 12 amino acids. CDR1 is SNHLY and CDR2 is FYNNEI in the germline V gene. The ends lost 11 bases at V and 1 base at J; junction bases unmatched: 3. CDR3: CASDRGNTEAFF. CDR3 DNA sequence: TGTGCCTCTGACAGGGGGAACACTGAAGCTTTCTTT.

This clonotype was picked up many times. The chain recombines TRBV7-6 with TRBJ2-3; 9 bases agree with TRBD2. Germline V gene lookup returns CDR1 SGHVS and CDR2 FNYEAQ. With V trimmed by 5 bases and J by 1 base, 4 bases remained unmatched. The CDR3 is made up of 15 amino acids. The DNA of the CDR3 is TGTGCCAGCAGCCCGAGGACTAGCGGCACAGATACGCAGTATTTT. It yields the protein CASSPRTSGTDTQYF. The whole variable domain, filled in from reference TRBV7-6 and TRBJ2-3, reads GAGVSQSPRYKVTKRGQDVALRCDPISGHVSLYWYRQALGQGPEFLTYFNYEAQQDKSGLPNDRFSAERPEGSISTLTIQRTEQRDSAMYRCASSPRTSGTDTQYFGPGTRLTVL.

This clonotype has ten or more counts. The chain employs TRBV10-3 and TRBJ2-1; no firm D call. CDR1 is ENHRY and CDR2 is SYGVKD in the germline V gene. The V end lost 1 base, the J end lost 8 bases, and 6 bases lay between the germline ends. This CDR3 is built from 12 residues. CDR3 in DNA: TGTGCCATCAGTGAGTTCTTCGATGAGCAGTTCTTC. This translates into CAISEFFDEQFF.

This clonotype was counted many times. J is TRBJ2-7 and V is TRBV4-3; possible D gene TRBD1, 5 bases. The CDR3 has 14 residues. From germline, CDR1 is LGHNA and CDR2 YSLEER. V dropped 0 bases and J dropped 3 bases, with 9 bases sitting between them. The CDR3 is CASSQDRQSYEQYF. For the CDR3, the DNA is TGCGCCAGCAGCCAAGATCGACAGAGCTACGAGCAGTACTTC.